Below, 14 T cell receptor beta chains from the same sample are listed, as sequenced in a study of cytomegalovirus exposure and HLA in healthy donors. The study ran its PCR with 60 Vbeta and 13 Jbeta primers. Sequencing was performed with immunoSEQ multiplex PCR; in TCRdb, only in-frame clones are kept and a portion is missing. The sample shows tens of thousands of clones, about nine tenths of them seen only once. Sequencing was performed on PBMCs. The receptor source for this set is a woman aged 40-49 years in good health and CMV-seropositive.

This chain joins TRBV2 and TRBJ1-1; D is unresolved. The length of the CDR3 is 13 residues. Trimming removed 4 bases from V and 2 bases from J, with 8 bases in between. Germline V gene data show CDR1 as SNHLY and CDR2 as FYNNEI. This CDR3 reads CASSGESNTEAFF. CDR3 in DNA: TGTGCCAGCAGTGGCGAATCCAACACTGAAGCTTTCTTT.

The chain uses TRBV6-1 and TRBJ2-1; the match to TRBD2 covers 9 bases. V was clipped by 6 bases and J by 6 bases; unmatched bases: 9. The CDR3 has 15 amino acids. Germline values: CDR1 MNHNS, CDR2 SASEGT. CDR3 DNA: TGTGCCAGCAGGCGCACCGGGACTAGCAGCAATGAGCAGTTCTTC. Its protein product is CASRRTGTSSNEQFF.

The gene calls are TRBV11-2 and TRBJ2-5, with D possibly TRBD2 on 6 matching bases. V was shortened by 5 bases and J by 2 bases, with 15 bases between the two germline ends. There are 15 residues in the CDR3. Germline V gene sequence: CDR1 SGHAT, CDR2 FQNNGV. CDR3 in DNA: TGTGCCAGCAGCCACAGGAGGGGTCGACAAGAGACCCAGTACTTC. The encoded protein is CASSHRRGRQETQYF.

CDR3 in DNA: TGTGCCAGCAGTCCGGACAGAACCACTAACACTGAAGCTTTCTTT. Translating it yields CASSPDRTTNTEAFF. The chain employs TRBV6-5 and TRBJ1-1, with D perhaps TRBD1 (6 bases). V shed 5 bases and J shed 2 bases, with 15 bases lying between them. Germline V gene data show CDR1 as MNHEY and CDR2 as SVGAGI. The CDR3 has 15 residues.

The chain carries TRBV6-4 and TRBJ2-2, with D perhaps matching TRBD2 (6 bases). V was cut by 3 bases and J by 7 bases, with 24 bases left in between. Germline V gene sequence: CDR1 MRHNA, CDR2 SNTAGT. This CDR3 is built from 18 residues. The CDR3 coding sequence is TGTGCCAGCAGTGAGAACCCTCTGGCGGGGAACTACCGCGGGGAGCTGTTTTTT. The encoded protein is CASSENPLAGNYRGELFF.

This chain uses TRBV5-4 with TRBJ2-1, with D perhaps matching TRBD1 (5 bases). CDR1 is SGHNT and CDR2 is YYREEE in the germline V gene (reference sequence). The CDR3 length is 15 residues. The V end lost 0 bases, the J end lost 4 bases, and 11 bases lay between the germline ends. CDR3 sequence (DNA): TGTGCCAGCAGCTTGGACCAGGGTAATTACAATGAGCAGTTCTTC. This translates into CASSLDQGNYNEQFF. The whole variable domain, remainder taken from reference TRBV5-4 and TRBJ2-1, is ETGVTQSPTHLIKTRGQQVTLRCSSQSGHNTVSWYQQALGQGPQFIFQYYREEENGRGNFPPRFSGLQFPNYSSELNVNALELDDSALYLCASSLDQGNYNEQFFGPGTRLTVL.

This clone has more than one count but fewer than ten. The chain is built from TRBV5-1 and TRBJ2-7; D gene uncertain. In germline, CDR1 is SGHRS, CDR2 YFSETQ. Trimming left V 0 bases short and J 0 bases short, with 10 bases between. The CDR3 contains 15 residues. CDR3 sequence (DNA): TGCGCCAGCAGCTTGGTTGGAGATAGCTCCTACGAGCAGTACTTC. Translating it yields CASSLVGDSSYEQYF.

This clone was counted a single time. The chain is built from TRBV7-3 and TRBJ2-2; 8 bases line up with TRBD2. The CDR3 runs 16 residues. The J segment lost 4 bases and the V segment lost 5 bases, leaving 9 bases of the junction unmatched. Germline V lookup: CDR1 SGHTA, CDR2 FQGTGA. The CDR3 protein is CASSLGIAGLTGELFF. In DNA form, the CDR3 reads TGTGCCAGCAGCCTCGGTATAGCGGGACTCACCGGGGAGCTGTTTTTT.

V is TRBV18 and J is TRBJ1-2; D might be TRBD1 (6 bases). The CDR3 spans 18 residues. Germline V gene data show CDR1 as KGHSH and CDR2 as LQKENI. Trimming removed 2 bases from V and 8 bases from J, with 27 bases in between. As DNA, the CDR3 is TGTGCCAGCTCACCAGTGAGCGGGACATCGGCTTCTCCGGGGGGCTACACCTTC. Translated: CASSPVSGTSASPGGYTF.

This rearrangement joins TRBV19 to TRBJ1-1, with TRBD1 matching over 8 bases. From germline, CDR1 is LNHDA and CDR2 SQIVND (reference sequence). J was trimmed by 5 bases and V by 6 bases; bases with no gene match: 11. This CDR3 contains 15 residues. The CDR3, as DNA: TGTGCCAGTAGACCCCGCTGGGACAGGTTAACTGAAGCTTTCTTT. Translated: CASRPRWDRLTEAFF.

The chain couples TRBV30 to TRBJ1-5, with TRBD1 matching over 7 bases. Germline trimming cut 1 base from V and 9 bases from J; bases unmatched to any gene: 3. CDR1 and CDR2 from the germline V gene are GTSNPN and SVGIG (reference sequence). CDR3 length: 12 amino acids. DNA for the CDR3: TGTGCCTGGAGTGCACCAGGGGGGCCCCAGCATTTT. Its protein product is CAWSAPGGPQHF.

This chain joins TRBV7-3 and TRBJ2-1; TRBD1 is a possible D gene (7 bases). The V gene's germline CDR1 is SGHTA and CDR2 FQGTGA. Deletions cut 5 bases from V and 1 base from J, with 12 bases between. The CDR3 has 15 amino acids. CDR3 nucleotides: TGTGCCAGCAGCCAGGGGGGTTCGTCCTACAATGAGCAGTTCTTC. This codes for CASSQGGSSYNEQFF.

The J gene is TRBJ1-5, the V gene TRBV7-8; D possibly corresponds to TRBD1 (6 bases). The V end was cut by 4 bases, the J end by 5 bases, with 21 bases between. The V gene's germline CDR1 is SGHVS and CDR2 FQNEAQ. This CDR3 has 17 residues. CDR3 nucleotide sequence: TGTGCCAGCAGCTCTATGACAGGAGGAAGCTGGGATCAGCCCCAGCATTTT. It yields the protein CASSSMTGGSWDQPQHF. Using reference TRBV7-8 and TRBJ1-5 for the parts outside the CDR3, the full variable domain is GAGVSQSPRYKVAKRGQDVALRCDPISGHVSLFWYQQALGQGPEFLTYFQNEAQLDKSGLPSDRFFAERPEGSVSTLKIQRTQQEDSAVYLCASSSMTGGSWDQPQHFGDGTRLSIL.

This clone appeared a few times. The rearrangement uses TRBV4-2 and TRBJ2-7; D call uncertain. The V gene's germline CDR1 is LGHNA and CDR2 YNFKEQ. The CDR3 spans 14 residues. Between the trimmed V and J ends, which lost 1 base and 3 bases, there was a span of 10 bases. CDR3 sequence: CASSQGGSFYEQYF. The CDR3, as DNA: TGTGCCAGCAGCCAAGGCGGCAGCTTCTACGAGCAGTACTTC.